The count of the clone carrying this TCR beta chain is one. These data belong to a study of blood T cell repertoires in COVID-19. For the study at large: Italy, Spain and the United States were the sources of the convalescent and acute COVID-19 samples. Nucleic acid was either cDNA or gDNA, and it came from T cells, B-cell-depleted T cells, or PBMCs.

The CDR3 runs to 16 residues. Trimming stripped 0 bases from V and 3 bases from J, with 12 bases between. CDR1 SNHLY and CDR2 FYNNEI come from the germline V gene. TCRdb's table, derived via immunoSEQ multiplex PCR, lists solely in-frame clones and lacks some. Of around 40,000 clones listed, roughly 89% were seen once; the top ten hold roughly 21%. J is TRBJ2-4 and V is TRBV2, with D possibly matching TRBD2 (6 bases). The sample taken for sequencing was peripheral blood. The TCR sequence derives from a man in his fifties with active COVID-19. The CDR3 here is CASSEAAPSVKNIQYF. CDR3 coding DNA: TGTGCCAGCAGTGAAGCGGCTCCTAGCGTCAAAAACATTCAGTACTTC.